The 19 T cell receptor beta chains below were found in one sample sequenced in a study of blood T cell repertoires in COVID-19. TCRdb keeps only in-frame clones here, not all; method: immunoSEQ multiplex PCR. The table has over 75,000 clones, around nine tenths seen once. The sequenced sample consisted of peripheral blood. The receptors come from a woman of 80 years or more with acute or convalescent COVID-19.

By proportion, this clone is medium-sized. This sequence joins TRBV4-3 and TRBJ2-1; 9 bases align to TRBD1. The trim removed 2 bases at V and 4 bases at J, leaving 3 bases unmatched. Germline loops: CDR1 LGHNA, CDR2 YSLEER. The CDR3 is made up of 15 amino acids. CDR3: CASSQLQGAYNEQFF. DNA of the CDR3: TGCGCCAGCAGCCAACTACAGGGGGCGTACAATGAGCAGTTCTTC.

This clone was detected a few times. V gene TRBV3-1 (or the pseudogene TRBV3-2) combines with J gene TRBJ2-5, with D maybe TRBD1 (6 bases). CDR1 and CDR2 (germline): LGHDT, YNNKEL (reference sequence). Trimming removed 10 bases from V and 5 bases from J, with 17 bases in between. CDR3 size: 13 residues. The CDR3 spells CATSETGLETQYF. CDR3 in DNA: TGTGCCACATCAGAGACAGGTTTGGAGACCCAGTACTTC.

This chain uses TRBV29-1 with TRBJ2-2; 10 bases line up with TRBD2. The CDR3 sequence is 13 residues long. CDR1 and CDR2 (germline): SQVTM, ANQGSEA. V shed 6 bases, J shed 7 bases, and the junction held 5 bases outside the gene matches. The CDR3 region has the DNA TGCAGCGTACTAGCGGGGTCGCTCGGGGAGCTGTTTTTT. It specifies CSVLAGSLGELFF.

V gene TRBV18 combines with J gene TRBJ1-6; D is perhaps TRBD1 (5 bases). This CDR3 spans 15 amino acids. V was cut by 6 bases and J by 5 bases, with 14 bases left in between. The germline V gene encodes CDR1 KGHSH and CDR2 LQKENI. CDR3: CASSFSGQDNSPLHF. For the CDR3, the DNA is TGTGCCAGCTCCTTCTCAGGGCAGGATAATTCACCCCTCCACTTT.

The chain links TRBV2 to TRBJ2-2; 7 bases agree with TRBD1. Germline lookup yields CDR1 SNHLY and CDR2 FYNNEI. This CDR3 is built from 15 residues. J gave up 0 bases and V 5 bases, and 3 bases lay outside the gene matches. The CDR3 DNA reads as TGTGCCAGCAGTCGGGACAGTGCGAACACCGGGGAGCTGTTTTTT. Translating gives CASSRDSANTGELFF. Based on the CDR3 plus reference TRBV2 and TRBJ2-2, the full variable domain is EPEVTQTPSHQVTQMGQEVILRCVPISNHLYFYWYRQILGQKVEFLVSFYNNEISEKSEIFDDQFSVERPDGSNFTLKIRSTKLEDSAMYFCASSRDSANTGELFFGEGSRLTVL.

The chain is built from TRBV28 and TRBJ2-1, with D unclear. Germline V gives CDR1 MDHEN, CDR2 SYDVKM. This CDR3 comprises 12 residues. V dropped 6 bases and J dropped 3 bases, with 6 bases sitting between them. In DNA, the CDR3 is TGTGCCAGCAGATCCGTCTACAATGAGCAGTTCTTC. Translating gives CASRSVYNEQFF.

V and J are TRBV6-2 or TRBV6-3 and TRBJ2-5, with D perhaps matching TRBD2 (6 bases). Trimming cost V 0 bases and J 4 bases, with 6 bases left between them. The CDR3 is 13 residues long. Germline assignment: CDR1 MNHEY and CDR2 SVGEGT. The CDR3 nucleotides are TGTGCCAGCAGTTACTCGGGGGGAGAGACCCAGTACTTC. As protein: CASSYSGGETQYF.

The rearrangement joins TRBV18 to TRBJ2-7; D may be TRBD1 (5 bases). Trimming removed 3 bases from V and 3 bases from J, with 12 bases in between. The CDR3 runs 14 residues. Germline-derived CDR1 and CDR2 are KGHSH and LQKENI. The CDR3 reads CASSPTDTNYEQYF. The CDR3 nucleotides read TGTGCCAGCTCACCGACGGACACGAACTACGAGCAGTACTTC.

The CDR3 DNA is TGTGCCAGCAGTACCTACAGGAACACTGAAGCTTTCTTT. It encodes CASSTYRNTEAFF. The chain uses TRBV6-6 and TRBJ1-1, with no clear D. The CDR3 extends over 13 amino acids. Trimming cost V 5 bases and J 1 base, with 8 bases left between them. CDR1 and CDR2 from the germline V gene are MNHNY and SVGAGI (reference sequence).

The genes are TRBV20-1 and TRBJ1-5; no firm D call. This CDR3 has 14 amino acids. The V end was cut by 3 bases, the J end by 3 bases, with 12 bases between. Germline CDR1 is DFQATT and CDR2 is SNEGSKA (reference sequence). The CDR3 spells CSASGSGNNQPQHF. CDR3 bases: TGCAGTGCTAGTGGGTCCGGGAACAATCAGCCCCAGCATTTT.

The rearrangement uses TRBV2 and TRBJ2-6; D might be TRBD1 (6 bases). The V end was cut by 6 bases, the J end by 0 bases, with 12 bases between. Germline lookup yields CDR1 SNHLY and CDR2 FYNNEI. The CDR3 loop spans 16 amino acids. The CDR3 bases are TGTGCCAGCAGGGCAGGGGCCCTCTCTGGGGCCAACGTCCTGACTTTC. Residues: CASRAGALSGANVLTF.

This chain links TRBV7-9 with TRBJ1-3; 7 positions agree with TRBD1. The CDR3 runs to 17 residues. The V gene end was trimmed by 4 bases and the J gene end by 2 bases; junction bases not matched to a gene: 11. CDR1 SEHNR and CDR2 FQNEAQ come from the germline V gene (reference sequence). Written as DNA, the CDR3 is TGTGCCAGCAGCTCACCCCTACAGGGGACCGCTGGAAACACCATATATTTT. It codes for CASSSPLQGTAGNTIYF. The full variable domain, its missing parts supplied by reference TRBV7-9 and TRBJ1-3, is DTGVSQNPRHKITKRGQNVTFRCDPISEHNRLYWYRQTLGQGPEFLTYFQNEAQLEKSRLLSDRFSAERPKGSFSTLEIQRTEQGDSAMYLCASSSPLQGTAGNTIYFGEGSWLTVV.

V gene TRBV2 combines with J gene TRBJ1-2; 11 nucleotides line up with TRBD1. Germline CDR1 reads SNHLY; CDR2 reads FYNNEI. This CDR3 contains 13 residues. The ends lost 6 bases at V and 6 bases at J; junction bases unmatched: 3. This CDR3 reads CASRSGQGDGYTF. In DNA form, the CDR3 reads TGTGCCAGCAGGTCGGGACAGGGGGATGGCTACACCTTC. Filled out from reference TRBV2 and TRBJ1-2, the complete variable domain reads EPEVTQTPSHQVTQMGQEVILRCVPISNHLYFYWYRQILGQKVEFLVSFYNNEISEKSEIFDDQFSVERPDGSNFTLKIRSTKLEDSAMYFCASRSGQGDGYTFGSGTRLTVV.

V usage is TRBV18 and J usage is TRBJ2-7, with 10 bases identical to TRBD1. CDR3 size: 16 residues. V lost 3 bases to trimming and J lost 2 bases; unmatched junction nucleotides: 7. Germline V gene data show CDR1 as KGHSH and CDR2 as LQKENI. The CDR3 DNA is TGTGCCAGCTCACCGGGACAGGGGACCCTTACCTACGAGCAGTACTTC. The encoded protein is CASSPGQGTLTYEQYF.

The gene calls are TRBV7-2 and TRBJ2-7, with D possibly matching TRBD2 (5 bases). Per germline, CDR1 SGHTA and CDR2 FQGNSA. Trimming removed 2 bases from V and 2 bases from J, with 10 bases in between. The CDR3 loop spans 14 amino acids. CDR3: CASSLLRVTYEQYF. Written as DNA, the CDR3 is TGTGCCAGCAGCTTATTGCGGGTAACCTACGAGCAGTACTTC.

V is TRBV5-5 and J is TRBJ2-1; D is perhaps TRBD2 (5 bases). This CDR3 has 15 residues. Germline CDR1 reads SGHKS; CDR2 reads YYEKEE (reference sequence). The V end was cut by 0 bases, the J end by 0 bases, with 7 bases between. As DNA, the CDR3 is TGTGCCAGCAGCTTGGAAGGGAGCTCCTACAATGAGCAGTTCTTC. Amino acid sequence: CASSLEGSSYNEQFF.

The V gene is TRBV5-1, the J gene TRBJ2-5, with D maybe TRBD1 (5 bases). Germline CDR1 is SGHRS and CDR2 is YFSETQ. CDR3 length: 13 amino acids. Trimming removed 4 bases from V and 9 bases from J, with 16 bases in between. The CDR3 DNA is TGCGCCAGCAGCGTGACAGTGATAGGAGCCCAGTACTTC. This sequence encodes CASSVTVIGAQYF.

The chain joins TRBV6-6 to TRBJ2-1; 11 bases align to TRBD2. In germline, CDR1 is MNHNY, CDR2 SVGAGI (reference sequence). Trimming removed 2 bases from V and 12 bases from J; junction bases left unmatched: 3. The CDR3 length is 13 residues. The CDR3 reads CASSYVSGRVQFF. In nucleotides, the CDR3 is TGTGCCAGCAGTTACGTTAGCGGGAGGGTGCAGTTCTTC.

This clone was seen just once. At the DNA level, this CDR3 is encoded by other sequences in the same sample as well. The chain is built from TRBV18 and TRBJ2-7, with 7 bases fitting TRBD1. The CDR3 sequence is 14 residues long. The J segment lost 4 bases and the V segment lost 3 bases, leaving 6 bases of the junction unmatched. Per germline, CDR1 KGHSH and CDR2 LQKENI. In DNA, the CDR3 is TGTGCCAGCTCACCTGCACAGGGGCCTTACGAGCAGTACTTC. As protein: CASSPAQGPYEQYF.